This is a list of T cell receptor beta chains from one sample in a study of blood T cell repertoires in COVID-19. Libraries were prepared by immunoSEQ multiplex PCR; TCRdb keeps only in-frame clonotypes and omits some of them. The profile shows some 290,000 clones, almost 90% of them singletons. The sample was peripheral blood. The receptors stem from a woman aged 25 to 39 with COVID-19, enrolled during active disease. Both conserved end residues are part of each CDR3. A D gene is named only where the DNA matches it firmly. Not every row has a clone size; where given, it reads once, few, many or a size class.

v_call clone_size d_call cdr3_aa
TRBV6-4 few . CASSEGREHTDTQYF
TRBV6-6 . . CASSYPRSSTDTQYF
TRBV30 once TRBD1 CAWSSGSGGRPQHF
TRBV5-5 . TRBD1 CASIQGAGNTIYF
TRBV2 . TRBD1 CASSENWTGNEQYF
TRBV5-1 . . CATLPVSTDTQYF
TRBV11-3 once TRBD1 CASSARDSQETQYF
TRBV25-1 . . CASSVNTEAFF
TRBV28 . . CASSFATYEQYF
TRBV7-2 . . CASSLIQEETQYF
TRBV5-4 once TRBD1 CASSRGQGGDTQYF
TRBV30 . TRBD1 CAWNVQGAGNPQYF
TRBV28 . TRBD2 CASSSLAGVGDTQYF
TRBV10-1 . . CASKKVPGLIYEQYF
TRBV18 . TRBD1 CASSPPTGREKLFF
TRBV4-1 . TRBD2 CASSQESLAALYEQYF
TRBV7-6 . TRBD1 CASSLSGGKTEAFF
TRBV30 . . CALDGTGGEKLFF
TRBV5-1 once TRBD1 CASSSGDSSYNEQFF
TRBV28 once TRBD1 CASSLYLGGQGTEMDNQPQHF
TRBV24-1 . TRBD2 CATSGQGGGRDEQFF
TRBV9 . TRBD2 CASSVGLAGGPDGELFF
TRBV28 . TRBD1 CASSVPGQGAGIYF
TRBV6-6 . . CASSYPVGRGYGYTF
TRBV3-1/TRBV3-2 . TRBD1 CASSHHRGDTEAFF
TRBV25-1 . TRBD2 CASSDSGRADNEQFF
TRBV28 . TRBD1 CASSSPRTGKGYTF
TRBV14 . TRBD1 CASSRDRNYGYTF
TRBV5-1 . . CASSQNLAGDHNEQFF
TRBV7-2 . . CASSPSSGLDIQYF
TRBV9 . TRBD2 CASSGLAGGSREQYF
TRBV15 . . CATSRDLGGSGANVLTF
TRBV15 . TRBD2 CATSRRGLAGEQYF
TRBV6-4 . . CASSDSSTGNTEAFF
TRBV28 . TRBD2 CASMGATSGYNEQFF
TRBV30 . TRBD2 CAWTSSGGRAKNIQYF
TRBV3-1/TRBV3-2 . . CASSQGLRVNSPLHF
TRBV6-1 . . CASSDFPLGANQPQHF
TRBV30 . . CAWSSGLGHPVYNEQFF
TRBV2 . . CASSATRTYSTGELFF
TRBV28 . . CASSFPDISPSGANVLTF
TRBV6-6 . . CASSYSSGRGNEQYF
TRBV18 . TRBD1 CASSADRGLRNQPQHF
TRBV7-9 . . CASSYPRDSFEKLFF
TRBV19 . TRBD2 CASSSLRSGRGNEQFF
TRBV4-3 . . CASSPTRAQGVGNIQYF
TRBV7-2 . . CASTASGFEAFF
TRBV28 . . CASSLVGDNEQFF
TRBV9 . . CASSVDGDGYGYTF
TRBV4-1 once TRBD1 CASSQVLGQMNTEAFF
TRBV7-8 . . CASSFGGGTKNIQYF
TRBV28 . . CATGWAATANYGYTF
TRBV10-3 . . CAISETQKNEQFF
TRBV12-3/TRBV12-4 once TRBD1 CASSRTGDGYTF
TRBV5-1 . TRBD2 CASSLAVAGTYEQYF
TRBV18 . TRBD1 CASSPTQGRREQYF
TRBV18 . . CASSPPLQVFMNTEAFF
TRBV19 . TRBD2 CASTLGTSDDNEQFF
TRBV4-1 . TRBD1 CASSQRGQMNTEAFF